In this sample, the clone carrying this T cell receptor beta chain turned up a few times. Its antigen is currently unknown. V dropped 4 bases and J dropped 4 bases, with 8 bases sitting between them. This CDR3 has 12 amino acids. Germline V lookup: CDR1 SGHTS, CDR2 YDEGEE. This sample was included in a study of T cell repertoires in cytomegalovirus infection. One entry per CDR3 protein, called by TCRdb with MiXCR from the reads. Of 750,000 to 900,000 distinct CDR3 sequences listed, approximately 32% were seen once; the top ten hold 13%. The sample consisted of cultured CD8+ T cells from PBMCs, taken from culture after CMV antigen stimulation. This clonotype was sampled from a human donor in good health (CMV status not recorded). Some clones in this sample may be carry-over from other donors' samples. The rearrangement links TRBV5-8 to TRBJ1-1, with D possibly matching TRBD1 (5 bases). The CDR3 DNA is TGTGCCAGCAGCAACCAGGGCACTGAAGCTTTCTTT. Translated: CASSNQGTEAFF. Drawing the rest from reference TRBV5-8 and TRBJ1-1, the complete variable domain is EAGVTQSPTHLIKTRGQQATLRCSPISGHTSVYWYQQALGLGLQFLLWYDEGEERNRGNFPPRFSGRQFPNYSSELNVNALELEDSALYLCASSNQGTEAFFGQGTRLTVV.